This T cell receptor (beta chain) was sequenced during a study of response to subunit inactivated influenza vaccine. V gave up 5 bases and J gave up 9 bases, with 8 bases separating them. This CDR3 has 12 amino acids. TCRdb passed the RT-PCR reads through MiXCR, listing each CDR3 protein once. The data hold hundreds of thousands of distinct CDR3 sequences, with 15% to 17% observed a single time. Here the sequenced sample was PBMCs from blood, taken approximately 13 days after vaccination. This receptor was obtained from a man over 45 who received an inactivated influenza vaccine. The V and J genes are TRBV12-3 or TRBV12-4 and TRBJ1-6, with D unresolved. The CDR3 is CASSRLGSPLHF. The CDR3 DNA is TGTGCCAGCAGTCGGCTGGGTTCACCCCTCCACTTT.